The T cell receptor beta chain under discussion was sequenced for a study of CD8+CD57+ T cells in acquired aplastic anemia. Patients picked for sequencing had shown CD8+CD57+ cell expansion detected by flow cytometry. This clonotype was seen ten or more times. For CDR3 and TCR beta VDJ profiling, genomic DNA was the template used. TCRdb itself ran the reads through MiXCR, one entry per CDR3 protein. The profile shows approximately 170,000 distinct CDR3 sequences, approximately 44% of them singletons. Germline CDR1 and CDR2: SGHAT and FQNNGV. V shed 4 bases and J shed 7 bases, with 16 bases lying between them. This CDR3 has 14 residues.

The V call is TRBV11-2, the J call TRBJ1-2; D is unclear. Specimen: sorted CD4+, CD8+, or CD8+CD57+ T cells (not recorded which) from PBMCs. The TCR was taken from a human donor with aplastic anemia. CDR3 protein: CASSSQRRGSGYTF. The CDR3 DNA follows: TGTGCCAGCAGCTCACAGAGAAGAGGGTCTGGCTACACCTTC.